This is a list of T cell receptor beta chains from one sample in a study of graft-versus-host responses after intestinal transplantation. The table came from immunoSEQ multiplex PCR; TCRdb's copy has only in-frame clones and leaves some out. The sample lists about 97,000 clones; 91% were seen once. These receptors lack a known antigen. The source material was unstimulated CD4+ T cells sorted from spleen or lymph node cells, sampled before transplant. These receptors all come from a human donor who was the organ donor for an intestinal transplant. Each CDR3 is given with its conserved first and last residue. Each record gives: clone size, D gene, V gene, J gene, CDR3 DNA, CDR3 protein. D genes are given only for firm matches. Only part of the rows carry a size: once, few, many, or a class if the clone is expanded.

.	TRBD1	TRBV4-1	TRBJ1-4	TGCGCCAGCAGCGACAGGGTTAATGAAAAACTGTTTTTT	CASSDRVNEKLFF
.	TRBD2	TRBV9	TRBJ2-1	TGTGCCAGCAGCGGCGAGGGACTAGCGGGGTACAATGAGCAGTTCTTC	CASSGEGLAGYNEQFF
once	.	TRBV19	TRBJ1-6	TGTGCCAGTAGTTTCCGGGACATCTATAATTCACCCCTCCACTTT	CASSFRDIYNSPLHF
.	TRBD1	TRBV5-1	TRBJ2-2	TGCGCCAGCAAAGCAGGGACAGGGGTTGCCGGGGAGCTGTTTTTT	CASKAGTGVAGELFF
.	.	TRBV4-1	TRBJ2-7	TGCGCCAGCAGCCACGGGGGTTCCTACGAGCAGTACTTC	CASSHGGSYEQYF
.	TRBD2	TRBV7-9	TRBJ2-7	TGTGCCAGCAGCTTAGGCGGACTAGCGGGGGAGCAGTACTTC	CASSLGGLAGEQYF
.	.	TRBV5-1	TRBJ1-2	TGCGCCAGCAGCTCCCGGGACAATGGTGGCTACACCTTC	CASSSRDNGGYTF
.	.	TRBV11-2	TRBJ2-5	TGTGCCAGCAGTCCGGGGGGCAGGGGCCAAGAGACCCAGTACTTC	CASSPGGRGQETQYF
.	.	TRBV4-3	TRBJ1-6	TGCGCCAGCAGGCATACTAGGGGACTCAATTCACCCCTCCACTTT	CASRHTRGLNSPLHF
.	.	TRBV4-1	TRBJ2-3	TGCGCCAGCAGCCAAAAAAAGCGGTCTTCCACAGATACGCAGTATTTT	CASSQKKRSSTDTQYF
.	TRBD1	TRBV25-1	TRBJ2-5	TGTGCCAGCAGTGACAGGGGGCGTGAGACCCAGTACTTC	CASSDRGRETQYF
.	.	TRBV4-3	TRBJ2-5	TGCGCCAGCAGCCAAGTGTGGGGGGGCAGTTCCTCGGAGACCCAGTACTTC	CASSQVWGGSSSETQYF
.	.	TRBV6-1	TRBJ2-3	TGTGCCAGCAGTGAAGGTCGTTTGGCGGGGGCCCAGGCAGATACGCAGTATTTT	CASSEGRLAGAQADTQYF
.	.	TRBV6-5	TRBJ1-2	TGTGCCAGCAGGCGACTCTATGGCTACACCTTC	CASRRLYGYTF
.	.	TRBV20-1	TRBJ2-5	TGCAGTGCTAGCGGGGTGGAGACCCAGTACTTC	CSASGVETQYF
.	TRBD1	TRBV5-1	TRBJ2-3	TGCGCCAGCAGCTTGACAGCCCGACAGGGGTACACAGATACGCAGTATTTT	CASSLTARQGYTDTQYF
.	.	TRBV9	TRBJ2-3	TGTGCCAGCAGCGTAGACGGTGGGTCTAGCGGCACAGATACGCAGTATTTT	CASSVDGGSSGTDTQYF
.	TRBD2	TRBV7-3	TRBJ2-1	TGTGCCAGCAGCTTAACAGCGGGGGCGGGGGCCGAGCAGTTCTTC	CASSLTAGAGAEQFF
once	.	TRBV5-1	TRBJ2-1	TGCGCCAGCACCCTAACAGGGTCCCCCCACAATGAGCAGTTCTTC	CASTLTGSPHNEQFF
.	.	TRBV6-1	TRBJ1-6	TGTGCCAGCAGGTCCGTCCGGGGGGTAAATTCACCCCTCCACTTT	CASRSVRGVNSPLHF
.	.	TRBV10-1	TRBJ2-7	TGCGCCAGCAGTGAGGGGTTATCGGGCTACGAGCAGTACTTC	CASSEGLSGYEQYF
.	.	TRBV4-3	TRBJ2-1	TGCGCCAGCAGCCAAGCCGACCGCGGTGGCGATGAGCAGTTCTTC	CASSQADRGGDEQFF
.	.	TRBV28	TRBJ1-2	TGTGCCAGCAGTTTCCCTGCGGGGGTTAGGGGCTACACCTTC	CASSFPAGVRGYTF